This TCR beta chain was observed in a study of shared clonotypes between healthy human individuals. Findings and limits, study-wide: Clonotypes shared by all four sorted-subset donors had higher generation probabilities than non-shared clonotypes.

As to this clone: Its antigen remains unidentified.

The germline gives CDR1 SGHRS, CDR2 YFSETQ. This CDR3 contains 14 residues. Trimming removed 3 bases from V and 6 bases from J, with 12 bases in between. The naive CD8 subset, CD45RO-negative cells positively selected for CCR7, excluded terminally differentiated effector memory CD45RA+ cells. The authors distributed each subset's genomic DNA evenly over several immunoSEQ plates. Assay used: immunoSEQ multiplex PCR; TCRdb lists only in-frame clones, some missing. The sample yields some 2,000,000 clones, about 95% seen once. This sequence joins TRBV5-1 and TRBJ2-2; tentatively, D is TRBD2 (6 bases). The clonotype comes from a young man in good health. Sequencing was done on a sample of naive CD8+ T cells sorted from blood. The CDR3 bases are TGCGCCAGCAGCTCAACTAGCCTCGCCGGGGAGCTGTTTTTT. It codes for CASSSTSLAGELFF. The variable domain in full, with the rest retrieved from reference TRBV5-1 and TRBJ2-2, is KAGVTQTPRYLIKTRGQQVTLSCSPISGHRSVSWYQQTPGQGLQFLFEYFSETQRNKGNFPGRFSGRQFSNSRSEMNVSTLELGDSALYLCASSSTSLAGELFFGEGSRLTVL.